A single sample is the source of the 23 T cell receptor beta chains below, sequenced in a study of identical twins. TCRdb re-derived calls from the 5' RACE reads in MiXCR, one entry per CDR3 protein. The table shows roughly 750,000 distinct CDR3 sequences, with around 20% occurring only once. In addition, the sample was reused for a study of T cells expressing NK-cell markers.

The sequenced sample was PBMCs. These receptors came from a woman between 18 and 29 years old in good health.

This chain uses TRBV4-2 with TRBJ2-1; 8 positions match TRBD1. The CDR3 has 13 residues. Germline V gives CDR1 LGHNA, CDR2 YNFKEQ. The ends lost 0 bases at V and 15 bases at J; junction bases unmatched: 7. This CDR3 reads CASSQELDRDSFF. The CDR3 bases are TGTGCCAGCAGCCAAGAATTGGACAGGGATTCGTTCTTC.

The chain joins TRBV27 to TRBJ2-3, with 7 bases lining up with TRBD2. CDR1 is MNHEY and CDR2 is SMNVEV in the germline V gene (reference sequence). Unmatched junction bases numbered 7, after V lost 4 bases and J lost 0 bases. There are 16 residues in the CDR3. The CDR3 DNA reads TGTGCCAGCAGTTCCTTAGCGGGCTCTAGCACAGATACGCAGTATTTT. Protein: CASSSLAGSSTDTQYF.

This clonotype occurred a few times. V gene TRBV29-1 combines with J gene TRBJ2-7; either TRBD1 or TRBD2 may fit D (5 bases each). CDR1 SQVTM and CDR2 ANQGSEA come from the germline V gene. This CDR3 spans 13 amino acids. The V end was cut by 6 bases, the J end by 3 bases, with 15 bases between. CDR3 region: CSVGRDGNYEQYF. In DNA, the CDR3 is TGCAGCGTGGGACGGGACGGGAACTACGAGCAGTACTTC.

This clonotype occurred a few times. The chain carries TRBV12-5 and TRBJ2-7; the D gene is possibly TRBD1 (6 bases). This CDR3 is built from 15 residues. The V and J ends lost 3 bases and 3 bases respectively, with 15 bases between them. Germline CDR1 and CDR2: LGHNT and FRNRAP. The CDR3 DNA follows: TGTGCTAGTGGTTTCTACAGGGAGCCCTACTACGAGCAGTACTTC. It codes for CASGFYREPYYEQYF.

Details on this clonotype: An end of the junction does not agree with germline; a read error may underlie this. CDR3 sequence: CTSSLQDVEQYF. The CDR3 DNA follows: TGTACCAGCAGCTTACAGGATGTCGAGCAGTACTTC. The V call is TRBV5-6, the J call TRBJ2-7; a weak D match, TRBD1 (5 bases). Germline CDR1 SGHDT, CDR2 YYEEEE. The CDR3 is 12 residues long.

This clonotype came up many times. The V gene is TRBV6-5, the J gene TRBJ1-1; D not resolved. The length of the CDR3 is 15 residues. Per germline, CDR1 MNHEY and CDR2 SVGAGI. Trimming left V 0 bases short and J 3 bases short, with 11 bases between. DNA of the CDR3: TGTGCCAGCAGTTACTCCCCAGGCCGGGACACTGAAGCTTTCTTT. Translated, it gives CASSYSPGRDTEAFF.

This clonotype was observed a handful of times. For the CDR3, the DNA is TGTGCCAGCAGCTTACACCCCACCACAGACTCCTACAATGAGCAGTTCTTC. It yields the protein CASSLHPTTDSYNEQFF. This sequence joins TRBV7-2 and TRBJ2-1; D uncertain. The CDR3 is 17 amino acids. The V gene's germline CDR1 is SGHTA and CDR2 FQGNSA. V shed 2 bases and J shed 0 bases, with 14 bases lying between them. Based on the CDR3 plus reference TRBV7-2 and TRBJ2-1, the full variable domain is GAGVSQSPSNKVTEKGKDVELRCDPISGHTALYWYRQSLGQGLEFLIYFQGNSAPDKSGLPSDRFSAERTGGSVSTLTIQRTQQEDSAVYLCASSLHPTTDSYNEQFFGPGTRLTVL.

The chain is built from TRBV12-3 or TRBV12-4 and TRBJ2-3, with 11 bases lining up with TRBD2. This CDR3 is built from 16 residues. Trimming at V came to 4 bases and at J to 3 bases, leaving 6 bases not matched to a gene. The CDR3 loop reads CASSSLLAGVTDTQYF. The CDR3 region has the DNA TGTGCCAGCAGTTCCCTACTAGCGGGAGTAACAGATACGCAGTATTTT.

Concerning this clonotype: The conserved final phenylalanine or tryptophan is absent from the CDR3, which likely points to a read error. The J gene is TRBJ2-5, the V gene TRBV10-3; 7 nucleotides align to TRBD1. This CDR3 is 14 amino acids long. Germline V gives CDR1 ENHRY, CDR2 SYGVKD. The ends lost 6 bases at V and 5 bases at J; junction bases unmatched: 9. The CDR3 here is CAISRTGLGETQYL. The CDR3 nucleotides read TGTGCCATCAGCCGGACAGGCCTGGGGGAGACCCAGTACTTA.

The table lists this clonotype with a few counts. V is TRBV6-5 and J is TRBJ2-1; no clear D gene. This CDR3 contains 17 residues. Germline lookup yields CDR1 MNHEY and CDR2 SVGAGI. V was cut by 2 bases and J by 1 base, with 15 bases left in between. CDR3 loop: CASSYTSSRFSYNEQFF. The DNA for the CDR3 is TGTGCCAGCAGTTACACATCTAGTCGATTTTCCTACAATGAGCAGTTCTTC.

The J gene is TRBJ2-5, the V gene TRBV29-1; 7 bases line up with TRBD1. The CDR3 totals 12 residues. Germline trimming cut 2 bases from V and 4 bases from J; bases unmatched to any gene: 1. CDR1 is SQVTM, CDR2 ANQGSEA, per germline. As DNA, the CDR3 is TGCAGCGTTGAAACAGGGGCAGAGACCCAGTACTTC. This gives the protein CSVETGAETQYF.

The CDR3, as DNA: TGTGCCAGCAGCCTTCGACAGGGGGGGACGTCAGATACGCAGTATTTT. It translates to CASSLRQGGTSDTQYF. The chain couples TRBV3-1 to TRBJ2-3; 9 bases are shared with TRBD1. V lost 4 bases and J lost 4; bases outside the gene matches: 9. This CDR3 comprises 16 residues. Per germline, CDR1 LGHDT and CDR2 YNNKEL (reference sequence).

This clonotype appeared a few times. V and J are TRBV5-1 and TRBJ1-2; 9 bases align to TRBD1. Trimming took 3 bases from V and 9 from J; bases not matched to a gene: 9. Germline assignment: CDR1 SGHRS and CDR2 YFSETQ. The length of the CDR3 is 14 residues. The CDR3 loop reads CASSSGTGRDRYTF. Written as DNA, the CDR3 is TGCGCCAGCAGCTCCGGGACAGGGAGAGATCGCTACACCTTC. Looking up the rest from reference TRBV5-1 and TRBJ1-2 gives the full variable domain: KAGVTQTPRYLIKTRGQQVTLSCSPISGHRSVSWYQQTPGQGLQFLFEYFSETQRNKGNFPGRFSGRQFSNSRSEMNVSTLELGDSALYLCASSSGTGRDRYTFGSGTRLTVV.

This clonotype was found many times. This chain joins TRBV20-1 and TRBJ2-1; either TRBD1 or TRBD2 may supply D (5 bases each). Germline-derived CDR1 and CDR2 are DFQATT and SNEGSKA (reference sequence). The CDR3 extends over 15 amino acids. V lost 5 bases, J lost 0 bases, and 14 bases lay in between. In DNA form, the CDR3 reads TGCAGTGCTCCTCGGGGCGGAAGCTCCTACAATGAGCAGTTCTTC. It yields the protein CSAPRGGSSYNEQFF.

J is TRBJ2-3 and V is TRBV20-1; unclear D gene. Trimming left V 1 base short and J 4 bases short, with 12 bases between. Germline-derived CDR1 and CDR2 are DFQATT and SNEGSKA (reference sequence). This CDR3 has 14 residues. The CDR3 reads CSARVPSGADTQYF. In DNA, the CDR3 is TGCAGTGCTAGAGTCCCGTCTGGAGCAGATACGCAGTATTTT.

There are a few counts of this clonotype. CDR3 in DNA: TGCGCCAGCACCCAGACAGGTACCTACGAGCAGTACTTC. Amino acid sequence: CASTQTGTYEQYF. The chain joins TRBV10-2 to TRBJ2-7; weak D call: TRBD1 (6 bases). CDR3 length: 13 amino acids. In germline, CDR1 is WSHSY, CDR2 SAAADI. Trimming took 7 bases from V and 2 from J, leaving 12 bases between them.

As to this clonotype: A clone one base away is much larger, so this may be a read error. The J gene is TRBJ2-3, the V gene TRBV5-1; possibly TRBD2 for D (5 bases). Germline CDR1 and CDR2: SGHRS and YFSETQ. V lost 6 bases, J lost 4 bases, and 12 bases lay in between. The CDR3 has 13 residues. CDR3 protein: CASIWRRSDTQYF. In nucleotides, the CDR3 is TGCGCCAGCATCTGGAGGCGGTCAGATACGCAGTATTTT. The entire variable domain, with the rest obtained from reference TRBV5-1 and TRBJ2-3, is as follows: KAGVTQTPRYLIKTRGQQVTLSCSPISGHRSVSWYQQTPGQGLQFLFEYFSETQRNKGNFPGRFSGRQFSNSRSEMNVSTLELGDSALYLCASIWRRSDTQYFGPGTRLTVL.

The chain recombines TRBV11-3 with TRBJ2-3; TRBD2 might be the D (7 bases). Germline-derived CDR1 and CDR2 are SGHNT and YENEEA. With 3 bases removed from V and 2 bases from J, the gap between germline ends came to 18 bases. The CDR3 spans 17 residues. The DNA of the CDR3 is TGTGCCAGCAGCTTTATGCCGGGTGCGGGGGCCACAGATACGCAGTATTTT. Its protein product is CASSFMPGAGATDTQYF.

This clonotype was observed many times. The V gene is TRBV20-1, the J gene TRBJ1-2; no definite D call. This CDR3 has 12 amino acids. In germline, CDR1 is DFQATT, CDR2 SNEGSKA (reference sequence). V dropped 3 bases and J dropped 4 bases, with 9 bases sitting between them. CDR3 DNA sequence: TGCAGTGCTAGTCCCGGGCTCTATGGCTACACCTTC. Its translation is CSASPGLYGYTF.

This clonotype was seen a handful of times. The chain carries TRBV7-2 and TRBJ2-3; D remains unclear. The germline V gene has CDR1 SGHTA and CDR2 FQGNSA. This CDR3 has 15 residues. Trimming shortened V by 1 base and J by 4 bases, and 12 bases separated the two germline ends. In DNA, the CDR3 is TGTGCCAGCAGCTTAGGGCCCTCGGCCGCAGATACGCAGTATTTT. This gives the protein CASSLGPSAADTQYF. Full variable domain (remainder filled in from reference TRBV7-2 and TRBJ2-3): GAGVSQSPSNKVTEKGKDVELRCDPISGHTALYWYRQSLGQGLEFLIYFQGNSAPDKSGLPSDRFSAERTGGSVSTLTIQRTQQEDSAVYLCASSLGPSAADTQYFGPGTRLTVL.

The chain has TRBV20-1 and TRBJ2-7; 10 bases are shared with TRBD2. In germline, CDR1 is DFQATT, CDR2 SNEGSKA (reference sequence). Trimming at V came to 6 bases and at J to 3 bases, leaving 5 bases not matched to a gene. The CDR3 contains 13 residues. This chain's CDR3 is CSATVAGGYEQYF. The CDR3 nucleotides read TGCAGTGCCACTGTAGCGGGAGGCTACGAGCAGTACTTC.

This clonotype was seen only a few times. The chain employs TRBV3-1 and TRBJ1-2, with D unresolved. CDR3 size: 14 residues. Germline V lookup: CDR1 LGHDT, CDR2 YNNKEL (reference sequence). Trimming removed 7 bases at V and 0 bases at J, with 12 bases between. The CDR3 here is CASTSASANYGYTF. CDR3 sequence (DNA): TGTGCCAGCACCTCGGCCTCGGCTAACTATGGCTACACCTTC.

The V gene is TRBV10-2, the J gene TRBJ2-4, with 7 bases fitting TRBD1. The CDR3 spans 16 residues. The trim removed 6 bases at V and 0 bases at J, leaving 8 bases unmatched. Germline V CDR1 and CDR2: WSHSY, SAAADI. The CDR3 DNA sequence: TGCGCCAGCAGGGGCCAGGACAGGCTAGCCAAAAACATTCAGTACTTC. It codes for CASRGQDRLAKNIQYF.